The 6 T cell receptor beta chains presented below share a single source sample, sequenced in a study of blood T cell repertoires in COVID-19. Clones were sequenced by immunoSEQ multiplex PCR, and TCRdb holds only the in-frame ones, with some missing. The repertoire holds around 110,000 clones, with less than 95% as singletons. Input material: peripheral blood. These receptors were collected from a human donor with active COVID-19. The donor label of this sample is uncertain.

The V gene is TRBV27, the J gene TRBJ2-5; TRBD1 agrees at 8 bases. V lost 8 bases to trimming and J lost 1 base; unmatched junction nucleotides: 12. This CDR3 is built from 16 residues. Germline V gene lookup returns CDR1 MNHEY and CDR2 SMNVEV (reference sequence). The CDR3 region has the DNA TGTGCCAGCCGTAGGGGCACAGGGGGTTCCCAAGAGACCCAGTACTTC. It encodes CASRRGTGGSQETQYF.

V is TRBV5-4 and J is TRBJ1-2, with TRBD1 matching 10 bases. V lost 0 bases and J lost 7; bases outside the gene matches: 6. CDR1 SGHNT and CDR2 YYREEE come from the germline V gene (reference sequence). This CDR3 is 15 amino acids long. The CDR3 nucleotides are TGTGCCAGCAGCTTGGAGGGACAGGGGTTAGTTGGCTACACCTTC. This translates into CASSLEGQGLVGYTF.

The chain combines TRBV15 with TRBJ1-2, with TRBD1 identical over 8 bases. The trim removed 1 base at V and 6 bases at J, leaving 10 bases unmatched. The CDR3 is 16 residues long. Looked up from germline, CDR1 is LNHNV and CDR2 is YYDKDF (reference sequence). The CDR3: CATSRGANRGYDGYTF. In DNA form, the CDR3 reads TGTGCCACCAGCAGAGGGGCCAACAGGGGGTACGATGGCTACACCTTC.

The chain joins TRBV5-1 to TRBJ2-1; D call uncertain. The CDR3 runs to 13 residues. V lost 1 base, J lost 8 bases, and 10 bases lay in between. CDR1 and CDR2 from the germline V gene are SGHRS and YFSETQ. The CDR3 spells CASSLTVRDEQFF. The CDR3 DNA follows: TGCGCCAGCAGCTTGACAGTCCGCGATGAGCAGTTCTTC.

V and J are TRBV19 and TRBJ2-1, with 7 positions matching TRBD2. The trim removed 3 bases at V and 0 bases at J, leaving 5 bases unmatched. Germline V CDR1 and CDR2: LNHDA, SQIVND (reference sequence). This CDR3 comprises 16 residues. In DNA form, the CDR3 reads TGTGCCAGTAGTATCCGGGGGGTCGCCTCCTACAATGAGCAGTTCTTC. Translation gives CASSIRGVASYNEQFF.

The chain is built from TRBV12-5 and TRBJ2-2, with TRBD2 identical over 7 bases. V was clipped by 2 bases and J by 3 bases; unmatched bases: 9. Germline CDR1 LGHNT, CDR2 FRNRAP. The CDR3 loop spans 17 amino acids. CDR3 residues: CASGLFPGLADTGELFF. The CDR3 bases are TGTGCTAGTGGTTTGTTCCCGGGGCTAGCGGACACCGGGGAGCTGTTTTTT.